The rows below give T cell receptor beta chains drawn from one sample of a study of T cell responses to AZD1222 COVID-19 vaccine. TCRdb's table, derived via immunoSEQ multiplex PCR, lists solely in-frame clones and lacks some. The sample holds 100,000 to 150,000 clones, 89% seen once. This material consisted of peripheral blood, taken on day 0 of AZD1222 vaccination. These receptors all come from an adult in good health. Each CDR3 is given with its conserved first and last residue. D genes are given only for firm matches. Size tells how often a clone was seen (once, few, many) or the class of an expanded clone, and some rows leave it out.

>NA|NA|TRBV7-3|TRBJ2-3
CASSLDGGTDTQYF
TGTGCCAGCAGCTTAGACGGAGGCACAGATACGCAGTATTTT
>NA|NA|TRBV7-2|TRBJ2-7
CASSLRQNYEQYF
TGTGCCAGCAGCTTAAGACAGAACTACGAGCAGTACTTC
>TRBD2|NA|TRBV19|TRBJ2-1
CASSISSFGLAGGISEQFF
TGTGCCAGTAGTATCTCCTCCTTCGGGCTGGCGGGGGGGATTAGTGAGCAGTTCTTC
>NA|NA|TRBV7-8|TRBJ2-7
CASSPGELYEQYF
TGTGCCAGCAGTCCCGGCGAGCTCTACGAGCAGTACTTC
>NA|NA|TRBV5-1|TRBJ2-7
CASSYGQTYEQYF
TGCGCCAGCAGCTACGGACAAACCTACGAGCAGTACTTC
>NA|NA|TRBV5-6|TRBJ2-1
CASSLRGAGNEQFF
TGTGCCAGCAGCTTGCGGGGTGCCGGCAATGAGCAGTTCTTC
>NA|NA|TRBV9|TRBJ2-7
CASSVASPTGGTIYEQYF
TGTGCCAGCAGCGTAGCTTCCCCAACCGGCGGTACGATCTACGAGCAGTACTTC
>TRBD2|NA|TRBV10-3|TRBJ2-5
CATGTRAGGPMTQYF
TGTGCCACCGGGACTCGAGCGGGGGGGCCTATGACCCAGTACTTC
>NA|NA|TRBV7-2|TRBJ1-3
CASSFFPGGGDTIYF
TGTGCCAGCAGCTTTTTTCCAGGCGGCGGCGACACCATATATTTT
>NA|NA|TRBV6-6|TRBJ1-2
CASSPSGQAGYTF
TGTGCCAGCAGTCCCTCAGGGCAGGCTGGCTACACCTTC
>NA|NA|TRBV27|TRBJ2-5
CASSLRGTETQYF
TGTGCCAGCAGTTTAAGAGGGACGGAGACCCAGTACTTC
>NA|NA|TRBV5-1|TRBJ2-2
CASSLLGYTGELFF
TGCGCCAGCAGCTTGCTGGGATACACCGGGGAGCTGTTTTTT
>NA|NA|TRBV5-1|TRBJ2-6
CASSQGFVGGANVLTF
TGCGCCAGCAGCCAGGGTTTCGTTGGTGGGGCCAACGTCCTGACTTTC
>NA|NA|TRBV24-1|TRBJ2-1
CATSDWDEANEQFF
TGTGCCACCAGTGATTGGGATGAAGCTAATGAGCAGTTCTTC
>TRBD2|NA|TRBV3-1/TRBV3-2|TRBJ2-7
CASSPTAGAAYEQYF
TGTGCCAGCAGCCCAACTGCGGGAGCGGCCTACGAGCAGTACTTC
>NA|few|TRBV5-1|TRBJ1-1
CASSTQTGNTEAFF
TGCGCCAGCAGCACTCAGACAGGGAACACTGAAGCTTTCTTT
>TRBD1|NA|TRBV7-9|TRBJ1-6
CASSHGTALSPLHF
TGTGCCAGCAGCCACGGGACAGCTCTTTCACCCCTCCACTTT
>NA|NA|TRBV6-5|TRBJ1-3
CASTGAGNTIYF
TGTGCCAGCACAGGGGCTGGAAACACCATATATTTT
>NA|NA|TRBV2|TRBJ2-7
CASSLPEGLYEQYF
TGTGCCAGCAGTCTCCCGGAGGGTCTTTACGAGCAGTACTTC
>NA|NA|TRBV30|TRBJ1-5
CAWSLGGNGQPQHF
TGTGCCTGGAGTTTGGGAGGGAACGGTCAGCCCCAGCATTTT
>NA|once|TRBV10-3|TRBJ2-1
CAISEFDVEGQFF
TGTGCCATCAGTGAGTTTGACGTGGAAGGGCAGTTCTTC
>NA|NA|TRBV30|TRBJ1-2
CAWSPGKASNYGYTF
TGTGCCTGGAGCCCGGGCAAGGCCTCTAACTATGGCTACACCTTC
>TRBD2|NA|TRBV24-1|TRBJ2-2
CATSDLASSGASSRELFF
TGTGCCACCAGTGACCTCGCGTCTAGCGGGGCTAGTAGCCGGGAGCTGTTTTTT
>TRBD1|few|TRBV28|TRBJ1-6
CASSPDRGHHSPLHF
TGTGCCAGCAGCCCCGACAGGGGGCATCATTCACCCCTCCACTTT
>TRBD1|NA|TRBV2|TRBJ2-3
CASNGGRGQGSNTQYF
TGTGCCAGCAACGGGGGACGCGGACAGGGGTCGAATACGCAGTATTTT
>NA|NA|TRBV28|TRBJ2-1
CASTTTHEQFF
TGTGCCAGCACTACAACACATGAGCAGTTCTTC
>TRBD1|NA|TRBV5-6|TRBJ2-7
CASSLKGPGTVYEQYF
TGTGCCAGCAGCTTGAAAGGCCCCGGGACAGTCTACGAGCAGTACTTC
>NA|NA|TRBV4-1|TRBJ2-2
CASSQGQQGPGELFF
TGCGCCAGCAGCCAAGGTCAACAGGGACCCGGGGAGCTGTTTTTT
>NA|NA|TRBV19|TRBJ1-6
CASSLDRNSPLHF
TGTGCCAGTAGTCTGGACAGAAATTCACCCCTCCACTTT
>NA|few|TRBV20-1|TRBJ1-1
CSALRGTEAFF
TGCAGTGCTCTCAGAGGCACTGAAGCTTTCTTT
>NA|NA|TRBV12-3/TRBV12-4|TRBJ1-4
CASIGTENEKLFF
TGTGCCAGCATCGGGACGGAAAATGAAAAACTGTTTTTT
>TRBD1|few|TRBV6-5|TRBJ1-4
CASSYSGDRGEKLFF
TGTGCCAGCAGTTACTCGGGGGACAGGGGAGAAAAACTGTTTTTT
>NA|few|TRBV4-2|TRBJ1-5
CASSQEAGNQPQHF
TGTGCCAGCAGCCAAGAGGCGGGCAATCAGCCCCAGCATTTT
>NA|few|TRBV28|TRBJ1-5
CASSPPSGSNQPQHF
TGTGCCAGCAGCCCCCCCTCAGGGAGTAATCAGCCCCAGCATTTT
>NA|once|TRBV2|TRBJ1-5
CASSERDYNQPQHF
TGTGCCAGCAGTGAACGGGACTACAATCAGCCCCAGCATTTT
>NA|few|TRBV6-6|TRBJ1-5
CASSSRMGNQPQHF
TGTGCCAGCAGTTCCCGGATGGGCAATCAGCCCCAGCATTTT
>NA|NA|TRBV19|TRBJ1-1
CASSIGGHLNTEAFF
TGTGCCAGTAGTATAGGGGGACATTTGAACACTGAAGCTTTCTTT
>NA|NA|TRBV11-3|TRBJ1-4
CASSLGAAEKLFF
TGTGCCAGCAGCTTAGGGGCGGCTGAAAAACTGTTTTTT
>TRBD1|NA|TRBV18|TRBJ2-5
CASQTGGGETQYF
TGTGCCAGCCAGACAGGGGGAGGAGAGACCCAGTACTTC
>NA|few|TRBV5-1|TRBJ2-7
CASSSGDWSSYEQYF
TGCGCCAGCAGCTCTGGGGACTGGAGCTCCTACGAGCAGTACTTC
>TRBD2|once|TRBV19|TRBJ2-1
CASTGGRWEQFF
TGTGCCAGTACGGGGGGAAGGTGGGAGCAGTTCTTC
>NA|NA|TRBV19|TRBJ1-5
CASSSGKVSSNQPQHF
TGTGCCAGTAGTAGCGGGAAAGTCTCCAGCAATCAGCCCCAGCATTTT
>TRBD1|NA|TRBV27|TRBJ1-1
CASSLGWGQDMGTEAFF
TGTGCCAGCAGTTTAGGGTGGGGACAGGATATGGGGACTGAAGCTTTCTTT
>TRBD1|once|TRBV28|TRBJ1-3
CASSPGQGNTIYF
TGTGCCAGCAGCCCGGGACAGGGAAACACCATATATTTT
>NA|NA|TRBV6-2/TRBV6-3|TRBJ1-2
CASSRNKDGGYTF
TGTGCCAGCAGCCGAAACAAGGACGGTGGCTACACCTTC
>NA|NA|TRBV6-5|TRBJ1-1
CASTQGWGTEAFF
TGTGCCAGCACCCAGGGTTGGGGCACTGAAGCTTTCTTT
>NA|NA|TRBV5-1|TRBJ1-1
CASSRRDFTEAFF
TGCGCCAGCAGCCGCAGGGATTTCACTGAAGCTTTCTTT
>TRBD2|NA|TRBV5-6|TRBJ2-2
CASSRGTSVNTGELFF
TGTGCCAGCAGCCGTGGGACTAGCGTGAACACCGGGGAGCTGTTTTTT
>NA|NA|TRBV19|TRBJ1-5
CASSSPYPGLEQPQHF
TGTGCCAGTAGTTCACCATATCCCGGACTAGAACAGCCCCAGCATTTT
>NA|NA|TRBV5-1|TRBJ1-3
CASSPQLEGNTIYF
TGCGCCAGCAGTCCCCAACTGGAAGGAAACACCATATATTTT